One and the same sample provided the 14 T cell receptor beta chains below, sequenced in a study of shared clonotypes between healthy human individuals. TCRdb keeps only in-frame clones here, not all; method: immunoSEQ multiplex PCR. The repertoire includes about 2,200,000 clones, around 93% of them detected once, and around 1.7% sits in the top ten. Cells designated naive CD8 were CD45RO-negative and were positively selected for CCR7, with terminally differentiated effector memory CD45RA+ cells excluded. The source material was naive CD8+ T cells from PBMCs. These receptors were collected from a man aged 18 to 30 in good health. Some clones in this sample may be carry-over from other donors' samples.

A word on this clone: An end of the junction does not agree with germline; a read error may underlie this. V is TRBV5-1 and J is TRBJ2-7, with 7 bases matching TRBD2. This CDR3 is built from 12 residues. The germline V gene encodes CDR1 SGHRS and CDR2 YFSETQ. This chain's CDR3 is CASSPGGYGQYF. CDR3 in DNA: TGCGCCAGCAGCCCGGGGGGTTACGGGCAGTACTTC.

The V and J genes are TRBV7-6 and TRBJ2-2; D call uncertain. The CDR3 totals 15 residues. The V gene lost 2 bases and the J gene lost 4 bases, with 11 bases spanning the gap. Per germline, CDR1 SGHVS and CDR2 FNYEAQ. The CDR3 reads CASSLFLERTGELFF. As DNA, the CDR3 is TGTGCCAGCAGCTTATTCCTAGAGCGCACCGGGGAGCTGTTTTTT.

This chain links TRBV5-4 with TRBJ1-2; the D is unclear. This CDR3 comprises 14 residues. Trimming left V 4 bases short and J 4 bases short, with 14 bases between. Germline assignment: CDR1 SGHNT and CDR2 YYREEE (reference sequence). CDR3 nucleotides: TGTGCCAGCAGCGGAAAGATCCCCGGCTATGGCTACACCTTC. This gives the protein CASSGKIPGYGYTF.

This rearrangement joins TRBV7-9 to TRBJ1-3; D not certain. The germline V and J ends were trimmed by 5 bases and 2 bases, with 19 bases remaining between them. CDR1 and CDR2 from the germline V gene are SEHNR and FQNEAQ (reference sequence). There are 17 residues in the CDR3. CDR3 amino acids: CASSPAGAGSPGNTIYF. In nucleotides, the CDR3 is TGTGCCAGCAGCCCCGCCGGCGCGGGATCCCCTGGAAACACCATATATTTT.

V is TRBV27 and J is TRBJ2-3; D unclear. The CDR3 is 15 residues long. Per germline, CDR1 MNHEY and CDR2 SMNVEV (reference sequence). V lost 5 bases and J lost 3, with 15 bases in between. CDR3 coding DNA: TGTGCCAGCAGTCCGAGGCGGTCCCGAACAGATACGCAGTATTTT. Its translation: CASSPRRSRTDTQYF.

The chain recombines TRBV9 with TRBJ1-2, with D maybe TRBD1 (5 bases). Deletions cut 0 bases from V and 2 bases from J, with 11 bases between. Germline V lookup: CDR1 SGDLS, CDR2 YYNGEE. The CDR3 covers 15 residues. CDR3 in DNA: TGTGCCAGCAGCGTAGGTCCGGGGGTGAACTATGGCTACACCTTC. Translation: CASSVGPGVNYGYTF.

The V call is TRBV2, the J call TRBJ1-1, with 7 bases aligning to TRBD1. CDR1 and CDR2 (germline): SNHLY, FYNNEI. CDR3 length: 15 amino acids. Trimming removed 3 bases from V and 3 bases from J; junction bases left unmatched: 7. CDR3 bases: TGTGCCAGCAGTGAGTTCAGGGGGGCGGACACTGAAGCTTTCTTT. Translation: CASSEFRGADTEAFF. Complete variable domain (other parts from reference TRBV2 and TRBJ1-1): EPEVTQTPSHQVTQMGQEVILRCVPISNHLYFYWYRQILGQKVEFLVSFYNNEISEKSEIFDDQFSVERPDGSNFTLKIRSTKLEDSAMYFCASSEFRGADTEAFFGQGTRLTVV.

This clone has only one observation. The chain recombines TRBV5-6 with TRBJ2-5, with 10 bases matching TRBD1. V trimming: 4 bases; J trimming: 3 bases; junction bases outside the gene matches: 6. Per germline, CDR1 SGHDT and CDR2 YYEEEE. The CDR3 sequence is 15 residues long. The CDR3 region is CASSPLGTGEETQYF. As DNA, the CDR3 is TGTGCCAGCAGCCCCCTCGGGACAGGGGAAGAGACCCAGTACTTC.

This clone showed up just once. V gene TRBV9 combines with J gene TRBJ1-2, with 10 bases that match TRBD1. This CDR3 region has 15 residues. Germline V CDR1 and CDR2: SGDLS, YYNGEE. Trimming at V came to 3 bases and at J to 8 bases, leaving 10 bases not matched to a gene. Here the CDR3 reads CASSALRTGGEGYTF. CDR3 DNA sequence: TGTGCCAGCAGCGCCCTACGGACAGGGGGTGAGGGCTACACCTTC.

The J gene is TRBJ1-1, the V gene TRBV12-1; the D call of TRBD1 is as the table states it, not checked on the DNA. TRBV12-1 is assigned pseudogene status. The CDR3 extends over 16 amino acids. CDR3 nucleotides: TGTGCCAGCAGCGGAAGCAGACAGAAAACGAACACTGAAGCTTTCTTT. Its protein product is CASSGSRQKTNTEAFF.

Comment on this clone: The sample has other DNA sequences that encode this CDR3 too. The CDR3 DNA reads as TGTGCCAGCAGTTACTCAACCAACAATGAGCAGTTCTTC. Translating gives CASSYSTNNEQFF. V usage is TRBV6-5 and J usage is TRBJ2-1; D gene ambiguous. Trimming took 0 bases from V and 5 from J, leaving 5 bases between them. Germline CDR1 is MNHEY and CDR2 is SVGAGI. The CDR3 has 13 residues.

The CDR3 nucleotides are TGCGCCAGCAGCTTAACACCGGAGGCTGAGCAGTTCTTC. This sequence encodes CASSLTPEAEQFF. The chain links TRBV5-1 to TRBJ2-1; possibly TRBD2 for D (5 bases). Trimming left V 2 bases short and J 9 bases short, with 12 bases between. Germline V CDR1 and CDR2: SGHRS, YFSETQ. The CDR3 length is 13 residues.

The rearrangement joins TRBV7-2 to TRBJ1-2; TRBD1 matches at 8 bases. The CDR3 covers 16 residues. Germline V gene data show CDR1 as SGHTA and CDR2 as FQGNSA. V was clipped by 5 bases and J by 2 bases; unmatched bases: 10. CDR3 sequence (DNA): TGTGCCAGCAGCCACCCGGGACAGGCGCGGAACTATGGCTACACCTTC. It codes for CASSHPGQARNYGYTF.

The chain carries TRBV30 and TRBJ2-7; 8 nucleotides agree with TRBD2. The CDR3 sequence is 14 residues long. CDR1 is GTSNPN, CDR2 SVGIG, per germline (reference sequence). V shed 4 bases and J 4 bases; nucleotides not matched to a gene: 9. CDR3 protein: CAWNSGGGSYEQYF. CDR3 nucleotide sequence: TGTGCCTGGAACTCGGGGGGGGGATCTTACGAGCAGTACTTC.